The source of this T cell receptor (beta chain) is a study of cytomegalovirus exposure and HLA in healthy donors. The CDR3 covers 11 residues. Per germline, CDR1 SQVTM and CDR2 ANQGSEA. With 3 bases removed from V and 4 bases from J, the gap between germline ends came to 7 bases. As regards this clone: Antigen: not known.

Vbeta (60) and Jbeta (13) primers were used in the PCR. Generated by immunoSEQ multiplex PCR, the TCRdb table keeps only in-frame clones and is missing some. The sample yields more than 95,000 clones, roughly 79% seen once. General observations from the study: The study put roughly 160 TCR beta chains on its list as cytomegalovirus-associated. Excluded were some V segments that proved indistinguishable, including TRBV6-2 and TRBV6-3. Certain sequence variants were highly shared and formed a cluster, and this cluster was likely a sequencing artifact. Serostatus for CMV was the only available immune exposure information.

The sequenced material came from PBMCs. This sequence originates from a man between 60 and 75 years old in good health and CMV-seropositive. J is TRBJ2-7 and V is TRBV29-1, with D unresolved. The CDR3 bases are TGCAGCGTTGAGGTCGGGTACGAGCAGTACTTC. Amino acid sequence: CSVEVGYEQYF.